The 7 T cell receptor beta chains reported below all come from one sample, sequenced in a study of T cell responses to AZD1222 COVID-19 vaccine. Clones were read by immunoSEQ multiplex PCR, and TCRdb kept only the in-frame ones, dropping some. The data contain 84,000 or so clones, 70% to 90% of them singletons. The sequenced sample was peripheral blood, obtained on day 0 of AZD1222 vaccination. These receptors were taken from an adult in good health.

The rearrangement uses TRBV9 and TRBJ2-4; the D is unclear. The CDR3 length is 15 residues. V lost 4 bases and J 6 bases, leaving 17 bases between the germline ends. CDR1 and CDR2 from the germline V gene are SGDLS and YYNGEE. CDR3 protein: CASSPWAGRRNIQYF. CDR3 DNA: TGTGCCAGCAGCCCTTGGGCCGGAAGACGAAACATTCAGTACTTC.

This clone was found once. At the DNA level, this CDR3 is encoded by other sequences in the same sample as well. The rearrangement links TRBV19 to TRBJ2-7; D not resolved. Germline loops: CDR1 LNHDA, CDR2 SQIVND (reference sequence). The CDR3 covers 15 residues. The ends were cut back, 3 bases at V and 4 bases at J, with 16 bases in the middle. CDR3 residues: CASSIQAGGRYEQYF. The CDR3 nucleotides read TGTGCCAGTAGTATTCAGGCAGGTGGTAGGTACGAGCAGTACTTC.

The chain has TRBV7-6 and TRBJ2-7, with D perhaps being TRBD1 or TRBD2 (5 bases each). Trimming took off 5 bases at V and 1 base at J, with 18 bases between the two ends. Per the germline V gene, CDR1 is SGHVS and CDR2 is FNYEAQ. The CDR3 extends over 16 amino acids. The CDR3 DNA reads as TGTGCCAGCAGCCTCCAGTCCGGGACGGATTCCTACGAGCAGTACTTC. The encoded protein is CASSLQSGTDSYEQYF.

The chain joins TRBV9 to TRBJ1-4; D possibly corresponds to TRBD1 (6 bases). V was clipped by 4 bases and J by 2 bases, with 9 bases between them. The CDR3 covers 14 residues. Per the germline V gene, CDR1 is SGDLS and CDR2 is YYNGEE. CDR3 protein: CASSTQGTNEKLFF. The CDR3 DNA reads as TGTGCCAGCAGCACACAGGGTACTAATGAAAAACTGTTTTTT.

The sample holds a few counts of this clone. V gene TRBV19 combines with J gene TRBJ1-2, with a weak D call TRBD1 (5 bases). Germline V gene lookup returns CDR1 LNHDA and CDR2 SQIVND (reference sequence). The CDR3 extends over 15 amino acids. V was shortened by 5 bases and J by 1 base, with 14 bases between the two germline ends. Written as DNA, the CDR3 is TGTGCCAGTAGTCCTTGGACACATTTTAACTATGGCTACACCTTC. Translating it yields CASSPWTHFNYGYTF.

The chain links TRBV7-9 to TRBJ1-2; 7 bases match TRBD1. Germline loops: CDR1 SEHNR, CDR2 FQNEAQ (reference sequence). The CDR3 covers 13 residues. V trimming: 5 bases; J trimming: 4 bases; junction bases outside the gene matches: 4. CDR3 nucleotide sequence: TGTGCCAGCAGCAAGGGACAGTCCTATGGCTACACCTTC. The encoded protein is CASSKGQSYGYTF.

The V call is TRBV5-6, the J call TRBJ2-1; D remains unclear. The CDR3 is 11 amino acids. V lost 2 bases and J lost 8, with 5 bases in between. CDR1 and CDR2 from the germline V gene are SGHDT and YYEEEE. Written as DNA, the CDR3 is TGTGCCAGCAGCTTCCGGTATGAGCAGTTCTTC. Encoded protein: CASSFRYEQFF.